A selection of T cell receptor beta chains follows, all from one sample in a study of shared clonotypes between healthy human individuals. TCRdb keeps only in-frame clones here, not all; method: immunoSEQ multiplex PCR. The profile shows 2 million to 2.5 million clones, approximately 96% of them singletons. Input material: naive CD4+ T cells sorted from blood. Receptors were obtained from a young man in good health. Each CDR3 is given with its conserved first and last residue. A D gene is named only where the DNA matches it firmly. Clone size is shown for a subset of rows, as once, few, many or a class of expanded clone.

>TRBJ2-2|TRBV11-3|few|.
CASSSDGTGELFF
TGTGCCAGCAGTTCCGACGGAACCGGGGAGCTGTTTTTT
>TRBJ2-5|TRBV30|.|TRBD2
CAWSPNIRGGSVGETQYF
TGTGCCTGGAGCCCCAATATCCGGGGGGGATCTGTAGGGGAGACCCAGTACTTC
>TRBJ1-2|TRBV30|once|.
CAWSIGAGGYTF
TGTGCCTGGAGTATAGGGGCGGGTGGCTACACCTTC
>TRBJ2-7|TRBV7-2|.|.
CASSSWDGLLYEQYF
TGTGCCAGCAGCTCCTGGGACGGACTCCTTTACGAGCAGTACTTC
>TRBJ1-1|TRBV9|.|.
CASTATGTGNTEAFF
TGTGCCAGCACCGCGACCGGGACGGGAAACACTGAAGCTTTCTTT
>TRBJ1-4|TRBV6-5|.|.
CASSSGPRSSEKLFF
TGTGCCAGCAGTTCGGGACCCAGAAGTAGTGAAAAACTGTTTTTT
>TRBJ2-5|TRBV2|.|TRBD1
CASSPRTGLETQYF
TGTGCCAGCAGTCCCCGGACAGGGTTGGAGACCCAGTACTTC
>TRBJ2-3|TRBV5-1|once|.
CASSLAEAAGETDTQYF
TGCGCCAGCAGCTTGGCCGAGGCGGCAGGGGAGACAGATACGCAGTATTTT
>TRBJ2-5|TRBV30|.|TRBD1
CAWSTGARETQYF
TGTGCCTGGAGTACAGGGGCCCGCGAGACCCAGTACTTC
>TRBJ1-6|TRBV27|.|TRBD1
CASSGTDNSPLHF
TGTGCCAGTTCCGGGACAGATAATTCACCCCTCCACTTT
>TRBJ1-1|TRBV7-9|.|.
CASSLYEQSTEAFF
TGTGCCAGCAGCTTATATGAACAGTCTACTGAAGCTTTCTTT
>TRBJ1-4|TRBV13|.|.
CASSLGGPQSNEKLFF
TGTGCCAGCAGCTTGGGGGGGCCACAGTCAAATGAAAAACTGTTTTTT
>TRBJ1-5|TRBV5-6|.|TRBD1
CASSRQGDYSNQPQHF
TGTGCCAGCAGCCGACAGGGGGATTATAGCAATCAGCCCCAGCATTTT
>TRBJ1-2|TRBV2|.|TRBD1
CASSSIGQGRGYTF
TGTGCCAGCAGTAGTATCGGACAGGGACGTGGCTACACCTTC
>TRBJ1-2|TRBV30|.|.
CAWRGRTFSYGYTF
TGTGCCTGGAGAGGAAGGACCTTTAGCTATGGCTACACCTTC
>TRBJ2-3|TRBV30|.|.
CAWSVKGRPTDTQYF
TGTGCCTGGAGTGTAAAGGGGAGGCCCACAGATACGCAGTATTTT
>TRBJ1-1|TRBV4-1|.|.
CASSQGLQGTEAFF
TGCGCCAGCAGCCAAGGGCTCCAAGGCACTGAAGCTTTCTTT
>TRBJ2-3|TRBV18|.|.
CASSPRPGPTDTQYF
TGTGCCAGCTCACCACGCCCCGGACCAACAGATACGCAGTATTTT
>TRBJ2-4|TRBV7-9|.|.
CASSLRSPGRLAKNIQYF
TGTGCCAGCAGCTTAAGGTCTCCGGGGAGACTAGCCAAAAACATTCAGTACTTC
>TRBJ2-1|TRBV11-3|.|.
CASNPPYDSDEQFF
TGTGCCAGCAACCCACCGTATGACAGCGATGAGCAGTTCTTC
>TRBJ1-1|TRBV25-1|.|.
CASSATTGTKAFF
TGTGCCAGCAGTGCCACTACCGGGACGAAAGCTTTCTTT
>TRBJ1-6|TRBV5-1|.|TRBD1
CASSPGTGIGSSPLHF
TGCGCCAGCAGCCCCGGGACAGGTATAGGCTCCTCACCCCTCCACTTT
>TRBJ2-1|TRBV7-8|.|.
CASSLGTVKEQFF
TGTGCCAGCAGCTTAGGGACAGTTAAGGAGCAGTTCTTC
>TRBJ1-2|TRBV2|.|.
CASNKGETYYGYTF
TGTGCCAGCAATAAGGGGGAGACCTACTATGGCTACACCTTC
>TRBJ1-4|TRBV7-8|.|.
CASSLEGGRGNEKLFF
TGTGCCAGCAGCTTAGAGGGAGGCAGAGGGAATGAAAAACTGTTTTTT
>TRBJ2-1|TRBV9|.|.
CASSATGAAYNEQFF
TGTGCCAGCAGCGCAACGGGAGCAGCCTACAATGAGCAGTTCTTC
>TRBJ1-1|TRBV30|.|TRBD1
CAWSRQGGTEAFF
TGTGCCTGGAGTCGACAGGGCGGCACTGAAGCTTTCTTT
>TRBJ1-6|TRBV18|few|.
CASSAGGNSPLHF
TGTGCCAGCTCAGCCGGGGGGAATTCACCCCTCCACTTT
>TRBJ2-4|TRBV29-1|.|.
CSYRGLAKNIQYF
TGCAGCTACCGGGGACTAGCCAAAAACATTCAGTACTTC
>TRBJ1-3|TRBV5-1|.|.
CASRAQNTIYF
TGCGCCAGCAGGGCACAGAACACCATATATTTT
>TRBJ2-7|TRBV18|.|.
CASSGDLSYEQYF
TGTGCCAGCTCAGGGGACCTCTCCTACGAGCAGTACTTC
>TRBJ2-3|TRBV10-3|.|.
CAISRVVGEGTDTQYF
TGTGCCATCAGCCGCGTCGTGGGCGAGGGCACAGATACGCAGTATTTT
>TRBJ2-7|TRBV5-4|.|.
CASSLAGPSSYEQYF
TGTGCCAGCAGCTTGGCGGGGCCCAGCTCCTACGAGCAGTACTTC
>TRBJ1-5|TRBV5-8|.|TRBD1
CASSLDRGGSVRQPQHF
TGTGCCAGCAGCTTGGACAGGGGAGGGTCCGTCCGTCAGCCCCAGCATTTT
>TRBJ2-7|TRBV6-5|.|.
CASSDGYEQYF
TGTGCCAGCAGTGACGGTTACGAGCAGTACTTC
>TRBJ1-5|TRBV4-3|.|.
CASSQDSQSYQPQHF
TGCGCCAGCAGCCAAGATTCCCAGTCCTATCAGCCCCAGCATTTT
>TRBJ2-3|TRBV5-1|.|.
CASSPGGTPSTDTQYF
TGCGCCAGCAGCCCGGGCGGGACACCGTCCACAGATACGCAGTATTTT
>TRBJ1-1|TRBV2|.|.
CASTADRMNTEAFF
TGTGCCAGCACCGCGGACAGAATGAACACTGAAGCTTTCTTT
>TRBJ2-7|TRBV10-1|.|TRBD1
CASSEFQGAMDEQYF
TGCGCCAGCAGTGAGTTTCAGGGGGCGATGGACGAGCAGTACTTC
>TRBJ1-1|TRBV7-2|.|TRBD1
CASSPTGGQNTEAFF
TGTGCCAGCAGTCCAACAGGGGGGCAGAACACTGAAGCTTTCTTT
>TRBJ2-3|TRBV4-3|.|.
CASSQDRGAVSDTQYF
TGCGCCAGCAGCCAAGATCGTGGGGCCGTGTCAGATACGCAGTATTTT
>TRBJ1-1|TRBV30|.|.
CAWSAGGPEAFF
TGTGCCTGGAGTGCGGGCGGGCCTGAAGCTTTCTTT
>TRBJ2-2|TRBV7-9|once|.
CASSLASPGELFF
TGTGCCAGCAGCTTAGCAAGCCCCGGGGAGCTGTTTTTT
>TRBJ1-4|TRBV2|.|TRBD1
CASSAGGSTNEKLFF
TGTGCCAGCAGTGCAGGGGGATCAACTAATGAAAAACTGTTTTTT
>TRBJ1-3|TRBV5-1|.|.
CASSSGAATGNTIYF
TGCGCCAGCAGCTCCGGAGCAGCCACTGGAAACACCATATATTTT
>TRBJ1-6|TRBV30|.|.
CAWSMPGSGSPLHF
TGTGCCTGGAGTATGCCCGGCTCTGGTTCACCCCTCCACTTT
>TRBJ1-1|TRBV19|.|.
CASKDREPLLNTEAFF
TGTGCCAGTAAGGATCGAGAACCGTTACTGAACACTGAAGCTTTCTTT
>TRBJ1-6|TRBV27|few|.
CASTSIGSPLHF
TGTGCCAGCACCTCCATCGGCTCACCCCTCCACTTT
>TRBJ1-4|TRBV5-1|once|.
CASSLSQATNEKLFF
TGCGCCAGCAGCTTGTCTCAAGCAACTAATGAAAAACTGTTTTTT
>TRBJ2-7|TRBV18|.|.
CASSPFIDRSYEQYF
TGTGCCAGCTCACCGTTTATTGACAGATCCTACGAGCAGTACTTC
>TRBJ1-2|TRBV5-3|.|TRBD1
CARSLEYSTGGSPNYGYTF
TGTGCCAGAAGCTTGGAATATTCTACAGGGGGCTCACCCAACTATGGCTACACCTTC
>TRBJ2-5|TRBV6-5|.|.
CASSYRDQRSGTQYF
TGTGCCAGCAGTTATCGGGACCAAAGATCAGGGACCCAGTACTTC